This T cell receptor beta chain was found in a study of immune heterogeneity within non-small cell lung tumors. Bulk tumor genomic DNA constituted the template, at 450 to 700 ng per sample. Surgery yielded several widely spaced biopsies per primary tumor. Enrolled individuals presented with untreated, newly diagnosed non-small cell lung cancer and received curative surgery. This clonotype came up many times. The authors amplified TCR beta CDR3 by multiplex PCR with 32 V and 13 J primers. Each CDR3 protein gets one entry after TCRdb re-called the multiplex PCR reads with MiXCR. The sample carries 8,500 to 11,000 distinct CDR3 sequences, less than 20% recorded once. This clonotype originated in a man between 35 and 55 years old with non-small cell lung cancer. The sample comprised lung tumor tissue.

The CDR3 region has the DNA TGTGCCAGCAGCCAAGGACTCCGAGCAGCAGATACGCAGTATTTT. This sequence encodes CASSQGLRAADTQYF. V usage is TRBV3-1 and J usage is TRBJ2-3; unclear D gene. The CDR3 covers 15 residues. Looked up from germline, CDR1 is LGHDT and CDR2 is YNNKEL (reference sequence). Trimming stripped 1 base from V and 4 bases from J, with 12 bases between.